This T cell receptor (beta chain) is from a study of CD8 T cells in Susac syndrome. CD8+ and CD4+ blood T cells underwent TCR beta sequencing. Controls matched for age and sex were healthy donors. The authors reverse transcribed roughly 0.5 to 1 ug RNA with random hexamers. Across 54 Vbeta and 13 Jbeta, TCR beta CDR3 was amplified with immunoSEQ multiplex PCR. TCRdb re-called the immunoSEQ multiplex PCR reads with MiXCR, one entry per CDR3 protein. Here the sample spans roughly 150,000 distinct CDR3 sequences, about 90% being singletons. The sequence derives from a human donor in good health. The specimen sequenced was CD4+ T cells from PBMCs.

The CDR3 bases are TGCGCCAGCAGCGCCGGAAGCACAGATACGCAGTATTTT. It translates to CASSAGSTDTQYF. The rearrangement uses TRBV5-1 and TRBJ2-3; D remains unclear. The length of the CDR3 is 13 residues. Trimming removed 4 bases at V and 0 bases at J, with 6 bases between. Germline V gene data show CDR1 as SGHRS and CDR2 as YFSETQ.